A selection of T cell receptor beta chains follows, all from one sample in a study of response to subunit inactivated influenza vaccine. Each CDR3 protein gets one entry after TCRdb re-called the RT-PCR reads with MiXCR. The table lists about 500,000 distinct CDR3 sequences, 6.5% to 8% of them singletons. This sample comprised PBMCs from blood, obtained roughly 24 months after vaccination. Every receptor here comes from a man between 50 and 69 years old who received an inactivated influenza vaccine. The CDR3 runs from the conserved cysteine through the conserved F or W. A D gene is named only where the DNA matches it firmly. Expanded clones get a size class; other rows say once, few or many, or leave the size out.

D gene: TRBD2
V gene: TRBV5-1
clone size: NA
J gene: TRBJ2-3
CDR3 protein: CASSLLTSGTTDTQYF
CDR3 DNA: TGCGCCAGCAGCTTGTTGACTAGCGGGACCACAGATACGCAGTATTTT

D gene: NA
V gene: TRBV4-2
clone size: few
J gene: TRBJ2-1
CDR3 protein: CASSHGVVDEQFF
CDR3 DNA: TGTGCCAGCAGCCACGGCGTGGTAGATGAGCAGTTCTTC

D gene: NA
V gene: TRBV4-3
clone size: many
J gene: TRBJ2-5
CDR3 protein: CASSQDPLGGKYQETQYF
CDR3 DNA: TGCGCCAGCAGCCAAGATCCCCTAGGGGGGAAGTACCAAGAGACCCAGTACTTC

D gene: TRBD2
V gene: TRBV10-2
clone size: NA
J gene: TRBJ2-1
CDR3 protein: CASSASGTSGGLLSSYNEQFF
CDR3 DNA: TGCGCCAGCAGTGCATCCGGGACTAGCGGGGGGCTCCTGAGCTCCTACAATGAGCAGTTCTTC

D gene: TRBD2
V gene: TRBV20-1
clone size: many
J gene: TRBJ2-3
CDR3 protein: CSAGHWRGEADTQYF
CDR3 DNA: TGCAGTGCCGGCCACTGGCGGGGGGAGGCAGATACGCAGTATTTT

D gene: TRBD2
V gene: TRBV3-1
clone size: NA
J gene: TRBJ2-1
CDR3 protein: CASSNHVLANSYNEQFF
CDR3 DNA: TGTGCCAGCAGCAACCACGTACTAGCGAACTCCTACAATGAGCAGTTCTTC

D gene: NA
V gene: TRBV10-3
clone size: many
J gene: TRBJ2-2
CDR3 protein: CAIRSDRSGGELFF
CDR3 DNA: TGTGCCATCAGATCCGACAGGTCCGGCGGGGAGCTGTTTTTT

D gene: TRBD1
V gene: TRBV7-8
clone size: few
J gene: TRBJ2-2
CDR3 protein: CASSYQGAGELFF
CDR3 DNA: TGTGCCAGCAGCTACCAGGGGGCGGGGGAGCTGTTTTTT

D gene: NA
V gene: TRBV12-3/TRBV12-4
clone size: many
J gene: TRBJ2-3
CDR3 protein: CASSLVSGRSTDTQYF
CDR3 DNA: TGTGCCAGCAGTTTAGTGAGCGGTCGGAGCACAGATACGCAGTATTTT

D gene: NA
V gene: TRBV29-1
clone size: NA
J gene: TRBJ2-1
CDR3 protein: CSAAQGRGNEQFF
CDR3 DNA: TGCAGCGCGGCGCAGGGCAGGGGCAATGAGCAGTTCTTC

D gene: NA
V gene: TRBV20-1
clone size: few
J gene: TRBJ2-1
CDR3 protein: CSARDGGSYNEQFF
CDR3 DNA: TGCAGTGCTAGAGACGGGGGCTCCTACAATGAGCAGTTCTTC

D gene: TRBD2
V gene: TRBV9
clone size: few
J gene: TRBJ2-7
CDR3 protein: CASSKGLASYEQYF
CDR3 DNA: TGTGCCAGCAGCAAGGGACTAGCCTCCTACGAGCAGTACTTC

D gene: TRBD1
V gene: TRBV28
clone size: many
J gene: TRBJ2-5
CDR3 protein: CASSLYGGQGAAAQETQYF
CDR3 DNA: TGTGCCAGCAGTTTATATGGGGGACAGGGCGCGGCAGCCCAAGAGACCCAGTACTTC

D gene: TRBD2
V gene: TRBV7-8
clone size: few
J gene: TRBJ2-1
CDR3 protein: CASSSAGVRNEQFF
CDR3 DNA: TGTGCCAGCAGCTCGGCGGGGGTTAGGAATGAGCAGTTCTTC

D gene: NA
V gene: TRBV7-9
clone size: few
J gene: TRBJ1-3
CDR3 protein: CASSSEGNTIYF
CDR3 DNA: TGTGCCAGCAGCTCGGAGGGGAACACCATATATTTT

D gene: TRBD1
V gene: TRBV5-1
clone size: NA
J gene: TRBJ1-2
CDR3 protein: CASSPTTGDYGYTF
CDR3 DNA: TGCGCCAGCAGCCCTACGACAGGGGACTATGGCTACACCTTC

D gene: NA
V gene: TRBV7-6
clone size: few
J gene: TRBJ2-1
CDR3 protein: CASSLEVHENTYNEQFF
CDR3 DNA: TGTGCCAGCAGCTTAGAGGTACATGAAAATACCTACAATGAGCAGTTCTTC

D gene: NA
V gene: TRBV27
clone size: NA
J gene: TRBJ2-6
CDR3 protein: CASSASQGPGANVLTF
CDR3 DNA: TGTGCCAGCAGTGCCTCACAGGGCCCTGGGGCCAACGTCCTGACTTTC

D gene: TRBD1
V gene: TRBV6-1
clone size: NA
J gene: TRBJ2-7
CDR3 protein: CASTTGGTGSLEQYF
CDR3 DNA: TGTGCCAGCACCACCGGGGGGACAGGGAGCCTCGAGCAGTACTTC

D gene: NA
V gene: TRBV7-9
clone size: many
J gene: TRBJ1-5
CDR3 protein: CASSEDNNQPQHF
CDR3 DNA: TGTGCCAGCAGCGAGGACAACAATCAGCCCCAGCATTTT

D gene: NA
V gene: TRBV7-9
clone size: NA
J gene: TRBJ2-3
CDR3 protein: CASSFLAYISDTQYF
CDR3 DNA: TGTGCCAGCAGCTTTTTAGCGTATATCTCAGATACGCAGTATTTT

D gene: TRBD1
V gene: TRBV4-3
clone size: few
J gene: TRBJ2-1
CDR3 protein: CASSTSDRGFGEQFF
CDR3 DNA: TGCGCCAGCAGCACCTCGGACAGGGGATTTGGTGAGCAGTTCTTC

D gene: TRBD1
V gene: TRBV18
clone size: few
J gene: TRBJ2-7
CDR3 protein: CASSPPGTVYEQYF
CDR3 DNA: TGTGCCAGCTCACCACCGGGGACAGTCTACGAGCAGTACTTC

D gene: TRBD2
V gene: TRBV7-2
clone size: NA
J gene: TRBJ2-7
CDR3 protein: CASSQGLQYTYEQYF
CDR3 DNA: TGTGCCAGCAGCCAGGGACTACAGTATACCTACGAGCAGTACTTC

D gene: NA
V gene: TRBV2
clone size: few
J gene: TRBJ2-1
CDR3 protein: CASNRNRYRSSYNEQFF
CDR3 DNA: TGTGCCAGCAATCGGAATCGCTACAGGAGCTCCTACAATGAGCAGTTCTTC

D gene: NA
V gene: TRBV7-2
clone size: many
J gene: TRBJ2-7
CDR3 protein: CASSLAYRNYEQYF
CDR3 DNA: TGTGCCAGCAGCTTAGCATACCGGAATTACGAGCAGTACTTC

D gene: NA
V gene: TRBV7-2
clone size: many
J gene: TRBJ1-2
CDR3 protein: CASSLGALYGYTF
CDR3 DNA: TGTGCCAGCAGCTTAGGGGCCCTCTATGGCTACACCTTC

D gene: NA
V gene: TRBV5-1
clone size: many
J gene: TRBJ2-7
CDR3 protein: CASSWDGLYEQYF
CDR3 DNA: TGCGCCAGCAGCTGGGACGGACTCTACGAGCAGTACTTC

D gene: NA
V gene: TRBV20-1
clone size: NA
J gene: TRBJ2-3
CDR3 protein: CSASWGGPSTDTQYF
CDR3 DNA: TGCAGTGCTAGTTGGGGGGGGCCAAGCACAGATACGCAGTATTTT

D gene: NA
V gene: TRBV12-3/TRBV12-4
clone size: many
J gene: TRBJ2-5
CDR3 protein: CASSLANGLGGRQETQYF
CDR3 DNA: TGTGCCAGCAGTTTAGCGAATGGTCTAGGGGGAAGGCAAGAGACCCAGTACTTC

D gene: NA
V gene: TRBV7-8
clone size: many
J gene: TRBJ1-5
CDR3 protein: CASSLEGRGNQPQHF
CDR3 DNA: TGTGCCAGCAGCTTAGAGGGGAGGGGCAATCAGCCCCAGCATTTT

D gene: NA
V gene: TRBV20-1
clone size: many
J gene: TRBJ2-7
CDR3 protein: CSAVATGRGAYEQYF
CDR3 DNA: TGCAGTGCTGTAGCAACAGGAAGGGGGGCCTACGAGCAGTACTTC

D gene: TRBD1
V gene: TRBV7-2
clone size: NA
J gene: TRBJ2-6
CDR3 protein: CASRPGQGLGGANVLTF
CDR3 DNA: TGTGCCAGCAGACCGGGACAGGGGCTTGGTGGGGCCAACGTCCTGACTTTC

D gene: NA
V gene: TRBV12-3/TRBV12-4
clone size: NA
J gene: TRBJ2-1
CDR3 protein: CASKLGMAEQFF
CDR3 DNA: TGTGCCAGCAAACTTGGTATGGCTGAGCAGTTCTTC

D gene: NA
V gene: TRBV20-1
clone size: many
J gene: TRBJ1-3
CDR3 protein: CSASGQNSGNTIYF
CDR3 DNA: TGCAGTGCTTCGGGACAAAACTCTGGAAACACCATATATTTT

D gene: TRBD1
V gene: TRBV27
clone size: few
J gene: TRBJ1-4
CDR3 protein: CASSLTGQGYEKLFF
CDR3 DNA: TGTGCCAGCAGTTTAACTGGACAGGGGTATGAAAAACTGTTTTTT

D gene: NA
V gene: TRBV5-1
clone size: many
J gene: TRBJ2-3
CDR3 protein: CASSLAGIGVTDTQYF
CDR3 DNA: TGCGCCAGCAGCTTGGCCGGTATAGGGGTCACAGATACGCAGTATTTT

D gene: TRBD2
V gene: TRBV20-1
clone size: NA
J gene: TRBJ2-7
CDR3 protein: CSARAQGSGGYEQYF
CDR3 DNA: TGCAGTGCTAGGGCCCAAGGTAGCGGGGGCTACGAGCAGTACTTC

D gene: NA
V gene: TRBV24-1
clone size: NA
J gene: TRBJ1-2
CDR3 protein: CATSDFDSSYTF
CDR3 DNA: TGTGCCACCAGTGACTTCGACAGCAGCTACACCTTC

D gene: NA
V gene: TRBV21-1
clone size: NA
J gene: TRBJ2-5
CDR3 protein: CASSRRQRQETQYF
CDR3 DNA: TGTGCCAGCAGCAGGCGACAGCGCCAAGAGACCCAGTACTTC

D gene: TRBD1
V gene: TRBV7-8
clone size: few
J gene: TRBJ1-5
CDR3 protein: CASSLQPGQSNQPQHF
CDR3 DNA: TGTGCCAGCAGCTTGCAACCGGGACAGAGCAATCAGCCCCAGCATTTT

D gene: NA
V gene: TRBV5-8
clone size: many
J gene: TRBJ2-7
CDR3 protein: CASNPDSTYEQYF
CDR3 DNA: TGTGCCAGCAATCCAGACTCCACCTACGAGCAGTACTTC

D gene: NA
V gene: TRBV4-2
clone size: many
J gene: TRBJ2-1
CDR3 protein: CASSQGGAASYNEQFF
CDR3 DNA: TGTGCCAGCAGCCAAGGGGGGGCAGCCTCCTACAATGAGCAGTTCTTC

D gene: NA
V gene: TRBV29-1
clone size: many
J gene: TRBJ2-5
CDR3 protein: CSVAATVETQYF
CDR3 DNA: TGCAGCGTTGCTGCGACAGTTGAGACCCAGTACTTC

D gene: TRBD1
V gene: TRBV5-5
clone size: many
J gene: TRBJ2-7
CDR3 protein: CASSQEGTEVYEQYF
CDR3 DNA: TGTGCCAGCAGCCAAGAGGGGACAGAAGTCTACGAGCAGTACTTC

D gene: NA
V gene: TRBV29-1
clone size: many
J gene: TRBJ2-1
CDR3 protein: CSVLTGSSYNEQFF
CDR3 DNA: TGCAGCGTACTCACAGGGAGCTCCTACAATGAGCAGTTCTTC

D gene: NA
V gene: TRBV12-3/TRBV12-4
clone size: many
J gene: TRBJ2-5
CDR3 protein: CASSFLETQYF
CDR3 DNA: TGTGCCAGCAGTTTCCTCGAGACCCAGTACTTC

D gene: NA
V gene: TRBV20-1
clone size: NA
J gene: TRBJ2-3
CDR3 protein: CSASRSDTQYF
CDR3 DNA: TGCAGTGCTTCAAGGTCAGATACGCAGTATTTT

D gene: NA
V gene: TRBV29-1
clone size: many
J gene: TRBJ2-6
CDR3 protein: CSVKRDDTNSGANVLTF
CDR3 DNA: TGCAGCGTTAAAAGGGACGACACCAACTCTGGGGCCAACGTCCTGACTTTC

D gene: NA
V gene: TRBV29-1
clone size: few
J gene: TRBJ1-2
CDR3 protein: CSAQGRNYGYTF
CDR3 DNA: TGCAGCGCCCAGGGGCGTAACTATGGCTACACCTTC